The subject of this entry is one T cell receptor (beta chain). Its antigen remains unidentified. This record comes from a study of cytomegalovirus exposure and HLA in healthy donors. Notes on the study in general: Researchers catalogued about 160 TCR beta chains as cytomegalovirus-associated. In terms of immune exposure information, only CMV serostatus was available. In a later analysis, TCR beta V- and J-gene trimming was associated with a missense DCLRE1C variant. Whilst most TCR sequences proved rare, a subset of public TCRs occurred across many donors.

Both 60 Vbeta primers and 13 Jbeta primers went into the PCR. Sequenced by immunoSEQ multiplex PCR; TCRdb stores in-frame clones only, minus some. The sample yields approximately 100,000 clones, 70% seen once. CDR1 is SGHTA, CDR2 FQGTGA, per germline. Trimming removed 5 bases from V and 4 bases from J, with 13 bases in between. The CDR3 length is 14 residues. What was sequenced was PBMCs. This chain links TRBV7-3 with TRBJ2-3, with a tentative D call TRBD2 (6 bases). The clonotype originates from a man aged 35-49 years in good health and CMV-seropositive. In DNA form, the CDR3 reads TGTGCCAGCAGCCGGGACTCGAAGGCAGATACGCAGTATTTT. Protein product: CASSRDSKADTQYF.